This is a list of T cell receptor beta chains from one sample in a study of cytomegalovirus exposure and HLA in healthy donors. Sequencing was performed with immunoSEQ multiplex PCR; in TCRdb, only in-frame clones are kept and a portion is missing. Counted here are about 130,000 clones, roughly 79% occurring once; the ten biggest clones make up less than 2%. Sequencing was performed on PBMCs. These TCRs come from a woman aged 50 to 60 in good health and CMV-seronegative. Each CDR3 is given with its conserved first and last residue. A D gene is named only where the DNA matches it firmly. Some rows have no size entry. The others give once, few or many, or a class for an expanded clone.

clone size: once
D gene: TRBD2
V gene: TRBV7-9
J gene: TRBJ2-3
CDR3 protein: CASEAGVRTDTQYF
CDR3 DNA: TGTGCCAGCGAGGCGGGGGTCCGCACAGATACGCAGTATTTT

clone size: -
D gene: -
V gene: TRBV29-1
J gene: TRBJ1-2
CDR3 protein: CSTRDRRANYGYTF
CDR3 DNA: TGCAGCACAAGAGACAGGCGAGCTAACTATGGCTACACCTTC

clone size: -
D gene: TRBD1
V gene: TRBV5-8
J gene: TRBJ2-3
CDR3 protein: CASSLYRGSTDTQYF
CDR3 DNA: TGTGCCAGCAGCCTATACAGGGGGAGCACAGATACGCAGTATTTT

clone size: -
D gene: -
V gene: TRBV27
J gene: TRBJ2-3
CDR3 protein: CASSLSQGWWGADTQYF
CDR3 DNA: TGTGCCAGCAGTTTATCACAGGGGTGGTGGGGGGCAGATACGCAGTATTTT

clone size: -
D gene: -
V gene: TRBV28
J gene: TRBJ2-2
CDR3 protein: CASSLLGLKLNTGELFF
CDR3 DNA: TGTGCCAGCAGTTTATTGGGACTGAAACTGAACACCGGGGAGCTGTTTTTT

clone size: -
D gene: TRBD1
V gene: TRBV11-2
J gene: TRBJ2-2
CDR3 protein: CASSATDRATGELFF
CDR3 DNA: TGTGCCAGCAGCGCTACGGACAGGGCCACCGGGGAGCTGTTTTTT

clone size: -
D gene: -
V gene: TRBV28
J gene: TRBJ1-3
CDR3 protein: CASILGGNGNTIYF
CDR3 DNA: TGTGCCAGCATATTAGGGGGTAATGGAAACACCATATATTTT

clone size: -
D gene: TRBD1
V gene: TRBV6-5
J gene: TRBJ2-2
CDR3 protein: CASGSDRGYTGELFF
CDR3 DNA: TGTGCCAGCGGCTCTGACAGGGGTTACACCGGGGAGCTGTTTTTT

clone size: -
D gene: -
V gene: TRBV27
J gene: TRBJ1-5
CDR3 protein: CASSLSNSYSNQPQHF
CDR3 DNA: TGTGCCAGCAGTTTAAGTAACAGTTATAGCAATCAGCCCCAGCATTTT

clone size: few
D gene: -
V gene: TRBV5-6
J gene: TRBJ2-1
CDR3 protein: CASSYLVGTNNEQFF
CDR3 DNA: TGTGCCAGCAGCTACCTCGTAGGGACAAACAATGAGCAGTTCTTC

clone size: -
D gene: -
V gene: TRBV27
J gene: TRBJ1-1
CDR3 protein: CASSTYGQRRTEAFF
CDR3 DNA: TGTGCCAGCAGTACTTATGGACAGCGGAGAACTGAAGCTTTCTTT

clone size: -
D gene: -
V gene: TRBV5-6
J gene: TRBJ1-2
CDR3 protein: CASSLATDYGYTF
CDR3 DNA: TGTGCCAGCAGCTTGGCGACAGACTATGGCTACACCTTC

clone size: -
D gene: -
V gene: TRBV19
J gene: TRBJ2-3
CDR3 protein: CASSSHGDTQYF
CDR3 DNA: TGTGCCAGTAGTTCCCACGGGGATACGCAGTATTTT

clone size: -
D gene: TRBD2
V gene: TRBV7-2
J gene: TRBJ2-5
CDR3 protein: CASSKTSAWETQYF
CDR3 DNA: TGTGCCAGCAGCAAGACTAGCGCCTGGGAGACCCAGTACTTC

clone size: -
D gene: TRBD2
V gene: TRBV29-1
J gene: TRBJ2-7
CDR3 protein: CSARGGRGNEQYF
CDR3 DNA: TGCAGCGCCCGGGGCGGGAGGGGGAACGAGCAGTACTTC

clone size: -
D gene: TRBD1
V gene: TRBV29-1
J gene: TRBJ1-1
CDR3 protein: CSVSTGGIGTEAFF
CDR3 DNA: TGCAGCGTGTCTACAGGGGGCATTGGCACTGAAGCTTTCTTT

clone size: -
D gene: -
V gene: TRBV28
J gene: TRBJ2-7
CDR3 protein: CASSLTTTYEQYF
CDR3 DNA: TGTGCCAGCAGCCTGACGACAACCTACGAGCAGTACTTC

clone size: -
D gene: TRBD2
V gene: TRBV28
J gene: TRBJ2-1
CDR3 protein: CASGSLAGGQNEQFF
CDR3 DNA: TGTGCCAGCGGATCACTAGCGGGAGGACAGAATGAGCAGTTCTTC

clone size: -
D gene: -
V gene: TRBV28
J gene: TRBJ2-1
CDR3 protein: CASSSGNEQFF
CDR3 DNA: TGTGCCAGCAGTTCAGGCAATGAGCAGTTCTTC

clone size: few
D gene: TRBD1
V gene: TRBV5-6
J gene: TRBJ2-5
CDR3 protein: CASSFWTGATIKETQYF
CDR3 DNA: TGTGCCAGCAGCTTTTGGACAGGGGCGACAATTAAAGAGACCCAGTACTTC

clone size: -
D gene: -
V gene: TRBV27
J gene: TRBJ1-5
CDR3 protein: CASRRASNQPQHF
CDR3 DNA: TGTGCCAGCAGGAGGGCTAGCAATCAGCCCCAGCATTTT

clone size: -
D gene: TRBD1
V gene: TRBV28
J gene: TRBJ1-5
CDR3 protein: CASGTGRNQPQHF
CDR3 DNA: TGTGCCAGCGGGACAGGGAGGAATCAGCCCCAGCATTTT

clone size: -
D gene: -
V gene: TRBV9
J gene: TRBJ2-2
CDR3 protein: CASSVAGEGTGELFF
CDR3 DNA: TGTGCCAGCAGCGTAGCGGGAGAGGGCACCGGGGAGCTGTTTTTT

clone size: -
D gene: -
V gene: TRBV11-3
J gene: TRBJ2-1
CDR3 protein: CASSFIGGHNEQFF
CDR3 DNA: TGTGCCAGCAGCTTCATAGGAGGGCACAATGAGCAGTTCTTC

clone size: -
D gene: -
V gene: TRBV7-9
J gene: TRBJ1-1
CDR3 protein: CASSRRMGGTEAFF
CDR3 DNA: TGTGCCAGCAGCCGTAGGATGGGGGGCACTGAAGCTTTCTTT